This is a list of T cell receptor beta chains from one sample in a study of blood T cell repertoires in COVID-19. Data came from immunoSEQ multiplex PCR; TCRdb stores just in-frame clones and leaves some out. This table has about 190,000 clones, around four fifths appearing once. Source material: peripheral blood. These TCRs come from a woman in her thirties or forties with acute or convalescent COVID-19. The CDR3 runs from the conserved cysteine through the conserved F or W. The D gene is left open where the match is weak. Clone size is stated in some rows and not others, as once, few, many or a class when expanded.

j_gene	d_gene	abundance	v_gene	CDR3aa
TRBJ2-2	TRBD2	NA	TRBV15	CATSRGLAGEFGTGELFF
TRBJ1-6	TRBD1	NA	TRBV19	CASSVDRGVSPLHF
TRBJ1-4	NA	once	TRBV2	CASRLETNEKLFF
TRBJ2-5	TRBD2	NA	TRBV4-1	CASSRRTETSSGTTQETQYF
TRBJ2-7	TRBD2	NA	TRBV27	CASSLDSGRAGEQYF
TRBJ2-1	TRBD1	NA	TRBV5-6	CASSSKDRGTYNEQFF
TRBJ2-7	NA	NA	TRBV11-2	CASGRGLGGSYEQYF
TRBJ1-1	TRBD1	NA	TRBV28	CASSIGQGPNTEAFF
TRBJ1-1	TRBD1	NA	TRBV7-9	CASSWTGVTEAFF
TRBJ1-1	TRBD1	few	TRBV28	CASSSAGQNLMNTEAFF
TRBJ1-2	NA	NA	TRBV28	CASSAGDFNYGYTF
TRBJ1-2	NA	NA	TRBV4-2	CASSQVSHGYTF
TRBJ1-2	NA	NA	TRBV4-1	CASSQGSLYGYTF
TRBJ2-1	NA	NA	TRBV5-5	CASSLAGLGPSGYNEQFF